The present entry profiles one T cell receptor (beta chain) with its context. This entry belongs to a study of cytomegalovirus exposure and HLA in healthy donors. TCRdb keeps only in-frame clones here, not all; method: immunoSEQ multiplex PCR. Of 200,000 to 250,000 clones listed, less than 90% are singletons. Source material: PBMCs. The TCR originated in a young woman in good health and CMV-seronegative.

The CDR3 nucleotides read TGTGCCAGCAGTTTAGGGACAGGGGGCTGGTATGGCTACACCTTC. It specifies CASSLGTGGWYGYTF. The chain employs TRBV27 and TRBJ1-2; 12 bases align to TRBD1. Germline CDR1 and CDR2: MNHEY and SMNVEV (reference sequence). V dropped 2 bases and J dropped 5; count of bases not matched to a gene: 3. The CDR3 loop spans 15 amino acids.